This TCR beta chain emerged from a study of T cell responses to AZD1222 COVID-19 vaccine. Study information: Pooled in the analysis were second doses at about 4 or about 12 weeks. Study-wide findings and caveats: The donors showed a predominance of white British ancestry and of females, with possible underestimation of clonal diversity. The span of vaccine-associated CD4 TCRs extended across spike, with dominance at 160-218 and 743-854. A reported finding is that nearly half of spike-specific TCRs target unmutated variant regions.

Clones were read by immunoSEQ multiplex PCR, and TCRdb kept only the in-frame ones, dropping some. The data contain around 72,000 clones, 65% to 90% of them seen just once; the ten biggest clones take up 5% to 6%. As to this clone: Its antigen is currently unknown.

The germline V gene encodes CDR1 MNHEY and CDR2 SVGAGI. The CDR3 has 14 residues. The ends were cut back, 6 bases at V and 5 bases at J, with 16 bases in the middle. The sample here was peripheral blood, taken on day 0 of AZD1222 vaccination. V and J are TRBV6-5 and TRBJ2-5; D may be TRBD1 (6 bases). This sequence was found in an adult in good health. The CDR3 DNA reads TGTGCCAGCAGGGCAGGGGTGCGTGGGGAGACCCAGTACTTC. This sequence encodes CASRAGVRGETQYF.